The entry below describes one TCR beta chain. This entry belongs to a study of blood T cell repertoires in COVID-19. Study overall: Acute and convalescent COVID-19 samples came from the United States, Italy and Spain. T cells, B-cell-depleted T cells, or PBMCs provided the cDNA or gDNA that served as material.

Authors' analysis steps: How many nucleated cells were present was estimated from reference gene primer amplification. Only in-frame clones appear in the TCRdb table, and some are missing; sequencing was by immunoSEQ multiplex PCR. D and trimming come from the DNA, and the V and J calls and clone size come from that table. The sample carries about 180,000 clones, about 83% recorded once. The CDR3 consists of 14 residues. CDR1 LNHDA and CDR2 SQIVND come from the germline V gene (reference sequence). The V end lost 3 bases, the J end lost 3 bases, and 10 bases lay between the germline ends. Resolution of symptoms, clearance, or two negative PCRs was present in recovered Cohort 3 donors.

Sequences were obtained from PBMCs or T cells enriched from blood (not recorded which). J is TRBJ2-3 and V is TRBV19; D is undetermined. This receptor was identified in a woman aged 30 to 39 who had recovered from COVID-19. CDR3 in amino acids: CASSIGSFTDTQYF. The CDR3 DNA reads TGTGCCAGTAGTATCGGTTCCTTTACAGATACGCAGTATTTT.